The rows below give T cell receptor beta chains drawn from one sample of a study of Ad26.COV2.S vaccination and SARS-CoV-2 variants. Using immunoSEQ multiplex PCR, the repertoire was profiled, and TCRdb retains in-frame clones only, with some absent. The repertoire consists of a few hundred thousand clones, with around 91% occurring once and the leading ten covering approximately 1.9%. This material consisted of peripheral blood, taken in a trial of Ad26.COV2.S vaccine versus placebo. The receptors stem from a person between 18 and 60 years old who received the Ad26.COV2.S COVID-19 vaccine or a placebo. Each CDR3 is given with its conserved first and last residue.

TRBJ1-6 | TRBV5-5 | CASSVTGTGDSPLHF
TRBJ1-3 | TRBV19 | CASTLGDRAGNTIYF
TRBJ1-1 | TRBV18 | CASSPGQNTEAFF
TRBJ1-5 | TRBV7-2 | CASSGKGSGQPQHF
TRBJ1-1 | TRBV10-3 | CAIQTEPNTEAFF
TRBJ2-1 | TRBV2 | CASSLSRDWGEQFF
TRBJ2-2 | TRBV5-1 | CASSPYSQPGGRPGELFF
TRBJ2-4 | TRBV15 | CATSRGTGGSSNIQYF
TRBJ1-1 | TRBV2 | CASSAEMNTEAFF
TRBJ2-5 | TRBV7-3 | CASSYRQSQETQYF
TRBJ1-2 | TRBV3-1/TRBV3-2 | CASSQVYGGVLYYGYTF